This T cell receptor (beta chain) was identified during a study of Ad26.COV2.S vaccination and SARS-CoV-2 variants. TCRdb's copy holds only in-frame clones and misses some; the assay was immunoSEQ multiplex PCR. Of over 350,000 clones in the sample, roughly nine tenths were seen once. Worth noting for this clone: The antigen remains undetermined.

This CDR3 is 16 amino acids long. Treatment in this sample: some 19 received Ad26.COV2.S at low or high dose, single or two shots; 5 received placebo; per-sample allocation not given. Day 63 after the first vaccine or placebo injection was the time point for sampling. Study results and limitations: Possibly, TCR breadth and depth analyses underestimated total T cell responses.

V is TRBV21-1 and J is TRBJ1-5. TRBV21-1 has pseudogene status. The origin of this receptor is a person between 18 and 65 years old who received the Ad26.COV2.S COVID-19 vaccine or a placebo. The starting material was peripheral blood, obtained in a trial of Ad26.COV2.S vaccine versus placebo. This CDR3 reads CASSKEGPSSNQPQHF. The DNA for the CDR3 is TGTGCCAGCAGCAAAGAAGGACCCTCTAGCAATCAGCCCCAGCATTTT.